These 27 T cell receptor beta chains originate from one sample sequenced in a study of identical twins. TCRdb itself ran the 5' RACE reads through MiXCR, one entry per CDR3 protein. Altogether about 200,000 distinct CDR3 sequences are present, about 10% being singletons, with the ten largest covering about 9.1%. Sequencing was carried out using memory T cells sorted from blood. The receptors were sampled from a man in his fifties or sixties in good health.

This clonotype occurred many times. This chain joins TRBV15 and TRBJ1-3; a possible D gene is TRBD1 (5 bases). V lost 3 bases to trimming and J lost 2 bases, with 11 bases between them. Germline CDR1 is LNHNV and CDR2 is YYDKDF (reference sequence). The CDR3 covers 15 residues. As DNA, the CDR3 is TGTGCCACCAGCAGGGATCGGGGGACTGGAAACACCATATATTTT. Amino acid sequence: CATSRDRGTGNTIYF.

The genes are TRBV18 and TRBJ2-3; 8 nucleotides match TRBD2. The CDR3 length is 15 residues. V trimming: 11 bases; J trimming: 1 base; junction bases outside the gene matches: 11. Germline CDR1 KGHSH, CDR2 LQKENI. The CDR3 sequence: CASSAGVGGTDTQYF. The CDR3 coding sequence is TGTGCCTCCTCAGCGGGAGTCGGGGGCACAGATACGCAGTATTTT.

This clonotype showed up many times. The rearrangement links TRBV4-3 to TRBJ2-1; 12 bases line up with TRBD2. CDR1 is LGHNA, CDR2 YSLEER, per germline. This CDR3 has 17 residues. The ends lost 0 bases at V and 7 bases at J; junction bases unmatched: 7. The CDR3 DNA follows: TGCGCCAGCAGCCAAGATCGAGCTAGCGGGAGGGGTAATGAGCAGTTCTTC. Translation gives CASSQDRASGRGNEQFF.

This clonotype appeared many times. CDR3 DNA: TGTGCCAGCAGCCATGAACAGGGGGCATCTTACGAGCAGTACTTC. Residues: CASSHEQGASYEQYF. The chain couples TRBV4-2 to TRBJ2-7; TRBD1 matches at 9 bases. The germline gives CDR1 LGHNA, CDR2 YNFKEQ. The CDR3 length is 15 residues. Trimming took 3 bases from V and 4 from J; bases not matched to a gene: 7.

The rearrangement uses TRBV27 and TRBJ2-1; D gene uncertain. The length of the CDR3 is 13 residues. Germline assignment: CDR1 MNHEY and CDR2 SMNVEV (reference sequence). V dropped 8 bases and J dropped 4 bases, with 12 bases sitting between them. CDR3 sequence reads: CASAPLIYNEQFF. CDR3 bases: TGTGCCAGCGCTCCGCTTATATACAATGAGCAGTTCTTC.

The chain recombines TRBV11-1 with TRBJ2-5; TRBD2 agrees at 11 bases. CDR1 is SGHAT, CDR2 FQDESV, per germline (reference sequence). The CDR3 extends over 13 amino acids. V was clipped by 7 bases and J by 5 bases; unmatched bases: 3. The CDR3 is CASTVAGGETQYF. CDR3 nucleotide sequence: TGTGCCAGCACCGTAGCGGGAGGGGAGACCCAGTACTTC.

This clonotype turned up a few times. This chain connects TRBV28 to TRBJ2-1, with D hard to call. V shed 4 bases and J shed 0 bases, with 10 bases lying between them. This CDR3 is 15 amino acids long. The V gene's germline CDR1 is MDHEN and CDR2 SYDVKM. The CDR3 region is CASSSLGSSYNEQFF. CDR3 DNA: TGTGCCAGCAGTTCCTTGGGTAGCTCCTACAATGAGCAGTTCTTC.

This clonotype has more than one count but fewer than ten. J is TRBJ2-1 and V is TRBV20-1; possible D gene TRBD2, 6 bases. Germline values: CDR1 DFQATT, CDR2 SNEGSKA (reference sequence). V gave up 1 base and J gave up 4 bases, with 14 bases separating them. The length of the CDR3 is 15 residues. CDR3 sequence reads: CSARALGGAYNEQFF. The CDR3 DNA is TGCAGTGCTAGAGCTCTCGGGGGAGCTTACAATGAGCAGTTCTTC.

The rearrangement joins TRBV7-2 to TRBJ2-3; 11 bases align to TRBD2. The CDR3 consists of 15 residues. After removal of 4 bases from V and 6 bases from J, the junction contained 6 bases not matched to a gene. Germline CDR1 is SGHTA and CDR2 is FQGNSA. CDR3 amino acids: CASSSSGRTIDTQYF. The CDR3 DNA reads as TGTGCCAGCAGCTCTAGCGGGAGGACGATCGATACGCAGTATTTT.

A note on this clonotype: A clone one base away is much larger, so this may be a read error. The chain has TRBV29-1 and TRBJ2-1; D may be TRBD2 (6 bases). The CDR3 consists of 12 residues. The V and J ends lost 7 bases and 9 bases respectively, with 16 bases between them. Germline V gene data show CDR1 as SQVTM and CDR2 as ANQGSEA. In DNA, the CDR3 is TGCAGCGGGCGACTAGTGGGAGTTGAGCAGTTCTTC. Amino acids: CSGRLVGVEQFF.

The table lists this clonotype with a count of one. The conserved closing phenylalanine or tryptophan is absent in this CDR3, likely reflecting a read error. The rearrangement links TRBV20-1 to TRBJ2-7; 8 nucleotides agree with TRBD2. V gave up 6 bases and J gave up 0 bases; unmatched junction bases: 7. The germline CDR1 and CDR2 sequences are DFQATT and SNEGSKA (reference sequence). The CDR3 extends over 14 amino acids. This CDR3 is CSAGSGRSSYEQYL. In DNA, the CDR3 is TGCAGTGCAGGAAGCGGGAGAAGCTCCTACGAGCAGTACTTA.

This clonotype was picked up many times. The J gene is TRBJ2-7, the V gene TRBV5-1; 9 bases line up with TRBD1. Germline values: CDR1 SGHRS, CDR2 YFSETQ. After removal of 5 bases from V and 1 base from J, the junction contained 13 bases not matched to a gene. This CDR3 region has 17 residues. The CDR3 DNA reads as TGCGCCAGCAGTCAGCACGGGGGCGGGACAGGGTCCTACGAGCAGTACTTC. Translated, it gives CASSQHGGGTGSYEQYF.

This clonotype was recorded many times. The chain is built from TRBV4-1 and TRBJ1-5; D is unresolved. The CDR3 is 14 residues long. V lost 3 bases and J 9 bases, leaving 15 bases between the germline ends. Germline V gene lookup returns CDR1 MGHRA and CDR2 YSYEKL. CDR3 sequence (DNA): TGCGCCAGCAGCCAGGGCGACATAGGGTTGCCCCAGCATTTT. This encodes CASSQGDIGLPQHF.

This clonotype was seen many times. The rearrangement uses TRBV14 and TRBJ1-2; D gene unclear. CDR1 SGHDN and CDR2 FVKESK come from the germline V gene. The V end was cut by 1 base, the J end by 4 bases, with 10 bases between. The CDR3 runs 14 residues. Here the CDR3 reads CASSQVTGSYGYTF. The CDR3 coding sequence is TGTGCCAGCAGCCAAGTTACCGGGAGCTATGGCTACACCTTC. Looking up the rest from reference TRBV14 and TRBJ1-2 gives the full variable domain: EAGVTQFPSHSVIEKGQTVTLRCDPISGHDNLYWYRRVMGKEIKFLLHFVKESKQDESGMPNNRFLAERTGGTYSTLKVQPAELEDSGVYFCASSQVTGSYGYTFGSGTRLTVV.

The chain joins TRBV11-2 to TRBJ2-7; D not resolved. Between the trimmed V and J ends, which lost 4 bases and 3 bases, there was a span of 4 bases. Germline CDR1 is SGHAT and CDR2 is FQNNGV. This CDR3 has 11 amino acids. The CDR3: CASSWGYEQYF. The CDR3 nucleotides read TGTGCCAGCAGCTGGGGCTACGAGCAGTACTTC.

The sample holds a few counts of this clonotype. The chain has TRBV10-3 and TRBJ1-2; no clear D gene. This CDR3 is 15 amino acids long. Trimming shortened V by 2 bases and J by 3 bases, and 13 bases separated the two germline ends. Germline lookup yields CDR1 ENHRY and CDR2 SYGVKD. The CDR3 loop reads CAISEPGGRDYGYTF. The CDR3, as DNA: TGTGCCATCAGTGAGCCCGGTGGGCGGGACTATGGCTACACCTTC.

This chain links TRBV15 with TRBJ2-7, with 8 bases that match TRBD1. Trimming took 4 bases from V and 4 from J; bases not matched to a gene: 6. This CDR3 is built from 14 residues. Germline values: CDR1 LNHNV, CDR2 YYDKDF (reference sequence). CDR3: CATSTDREPYEQYF. CDR3 nucleotides: TGTGCCACCAGCACGGACAGGGAGCCTTACGAGCAGTACTTC.

This clonotype was observed a handful of times. This chain uses TRBV2 with TRBJ2-2; no reliable D call. The germline gives CDR1 SNHLY, CDR2 FYNNEI. CDR3 size: 12 residues. V was cut by 1 base and J by 5 bases, with 2 bases left in between. The CDR3 nucleotides are TGTGCCAGCAGTGAAGAGACCGGGGAGCTGTTTTTT. It yields the protein CASSEETGELFF.

This clonotype was counted at least ten times. The V gene is TRBV29-1, the J gene TRBJ2-3, with a weak D call TRBD2 (6 bases). The CDR3 spans 14 residues. Looked up from germline, CDR1 is SQVTM and CDR2 is ANQGSEA. Deletions cut 7 bases from V and 5 bases from J, with 19 bases between. The CDR3 sequence is CSANLQGGKDTQYF. The CDR3 region has the DNA TGCAGCGCCAATCTCCAGGGCGGGAAAGATACGCAGTATTTT.

This clonotype came up many times. The CDR3 DNA sequence: TGTGCCAGCAGTCAACGACAGGACAATGAGCAGTTCTTC. This translates into CASSQRQDNEQFF. The chain carries TRBV2 and TRBJ2-1; TRBD1 is a possible D gene (6 bases). This CDR3 contains 13 residues. The V end was cut by 5 bases, the J end by 5 bases, with 10 bases between. From germline, CDR1 is SNHLY and CDR2 FYNNEI.

The chain joins TRBV7-2 to TRBJ2-6; D is unresolved. There are 15 residues in the CDR3. CDR1 and CDR2 (germline): SGHTA, FQGNSA. Deletions cut 11 bases from V and 0 bases from J, with 14 bases between. DNA for the CDR3: TGTGCCGGCCAAGGCGGCAGCTCTGGGGCCAACGTCCTGACTTTC. Translation: CAGQGGSSGANVLTF. Drawing the rest from reference TRBV7-2 and TRBJ2-6, the complete variable domain is GAGVSQSPSNKVTEKGKDVELRCDPISGHTALYWYRQSLGQGLEFLIYFQGNSAPDKSGLPSDRFSAERTGGSVSTLTIQRTQQEDSAVYLCAGQGGSSGANVLTFGAGSRLTVL.

The chain carries TRBV2 and TRBJ2-2; TRBD1 is a possible D gene (5 bases). This CDR3 has 13 amino acids. The V gene lost 5 bases and the J gene lost 8 bases, with 12 bases spanning the gap. Germline CDR1 and CDR2: SNHLY and FYNNEI. The CDR3, as DNA: TGTGCCAGCAGTCCGGACATTCCAGGGGAGCTGTTTTTT. Translation gives CASSPDIPGELFF.

This clonotype was observed many times. The chain combines TRBV20-1 with TRBJ2-5, with D tentatively TRBD2 (5 bases). Deletions cut 2 bases from V and 2 bases from J, with 15 bases between. The CDR3 length is 15 residues. Germline lookup yields CDR1 DFQATT and CDR2 SNEGSKA (reference sequence). CDR3 sequence: CSARSHSPGQETQYF. In nucleotides, the CDR3 is TGCAGTGCTAGATCCCACAGTCCGGGACAAGAGACCCAGTACTTC.

This clonotype has a count of ten or more. The chain combines TRBV12-3 or TRBV12-4 with TRBJ1-6; D is unresolved. The ends were cut back, 3 bases at V and 4 bases at J, with 7 bases in the middle. There are 14 residues in the CDR3. The CDR3: CASSFGGYNSPLHF. As DNA, the CDR3 is TGTGCCAGCAGTTTTGGCGGATATAATTCACCCCTCCACTTT.

The table lists this clonotype with a few counts. The chain combines TRBV28 with TRBJ1-5; the match to TRBD1 covers 8 bases. In germline, CDR1 is MDHEN, CDR2 SYDVKM. J gave up 11 bases and V 5 bases, and 11 bases lay outside the gene matches. This CDR3 comprises 14 residues. CDR3 region: CASSPGQGQGAQHF. The CDR3 nucleotides are TGTGCCAGCAGTCCTGGACAGGGCCAGGGGGCCCAGCATTTT.

This clonotype appeared a few times. The CDR3: CASSKGGRGLNEQYF. As DNA, the CDR3 is TGTGCCAGCAGCAAGGGTGGCAGGGGGCTCAACGAGCAGTACTTC. The chain recombines TRBV4-2 with TRBJ2-7, with 8 bases fitting TRBD1. Germline CDR1 and CDR2: LGHNA and YNFKEQ. The CDR3 extends over 15 amino acids. Unmatched junction bases numbered 11, after V lost 5 bases and J lost 5 bases.

In its sample, this clonotype was seen a few times. V and J are TRBV7-2 and TRBJ2-7, with D perhaps being TRBD1 or TRBD2 (6 bases each). The CDR3 has 14 amino acids. Germline CDR1 and CDR2: SGHTA and FQGNSA. V was clipped by 2 bases and J by 5 bases, with 13 bases between them. CDR3 sequence (DNA): TGTGCCAGCAGCTTAAGGGGGGCTCTGGACGAGCAGTACTTC. Amino acid sequence: CASSLRGALDEQYF.